The 19 T cell receptor beta chains below were found in one sample sequenced in a study of cytomegalovirus exposure and HLA in healthy donors. Researchers ran the PCR with 60 Vbeta and 13 Jbeta primers. Sequenced by immunoSEQ multiplex PCR; TCRdb stores in-frame clones only, minus some. The data show roughly 150,000 clones, with roughly 79% seen just once and 1.3% held by the top ten. The sample taken for sequencing was PBMCs. The source of these receptors is a man aged 25-45 years in good health and CMV-seronegative.

The J gene is TRBJ2-1, the V gene TRBV10-2; D not resolved. Germline loops: CDR1 WSHSY, CDR2 SAAADI. The CDR3 loop spans 13 amino acids. V shed 3 bases and J shed 2 bases, with 5 bases lying between them. The CDR3, as DNA: TGCGCCAGCAGTGAACCTACCTACAATGAGCAGTTCTTC. It yields the protein CASSEPTYNEQFF.

This chain links TRBV5-8 with TRBJ2-1; 9 bases agree with TRBD2. V dropped 5 bases and J dropped 4; count of bases not matched to a gene: 10. CDR3 length equals 16 residues. Per the germline V gene, CDR1 is SGHTS and CDR2 is YDEGEE. The CDR3 DNA sequence: TGTGCCAGCAGAAGACTTAGCGGGAGTTGGTACAATGAGCAGTTCTTC. Its protein is CASRRLSGSWYNEQFF.

Only one count was recorded for this clone. The chain uses TRBV28 and TRBJ1-2; possible D gene TRBD1, 6 bases. CDR3 length: 15 residues. Trimming cost V 2 bases and J 8 bases, with 18 bases left between them. From germline, CDR1 is MDHEN and CDR2 SYDVKM. This CDR3 is CASSLRGSPTMGYTF. Written as DNA, the CDR3 is TGTGCCAGCAGTTTAAGGGGGTCACCAACTATGGGCTACACCTTC.

The chain couples TRBV11-2 to TRBJ2-7, with 9 nucleotides matching TRBD1. This CDR3 comprises 14 residues. Germline CDR1 reads SGHAT; CDR2 reads FQNNGV. The V gene end was trimmed by 5 bases and the J gene end by 4 bases; junction bases not matched to a gene: 6. Written as DNA, the CDR3 is TGTGCCAGCAGCCGCGACAGGGGGATGTACGAGCAGTACTTC. Amino acid sequence: CASSRDRGMYEQYF.

The chain employs TRBV19 and TRBJ1-1; tentative D call: TRBD1 (5 bases). Germline V CDR1 and CDR2: LNHDA, SQIVND (reference sequence). This CDR3 has 11 residues. Trimming cost V 6 bases and J 5 bases, with 7 bases left between them. This chain's CDR3 is CASRAGTEAFF. The CDR3, as DNA: TGTGCCAGTAGAGCAGGGACTGAAGCTTTCTTT. Complete variable domain (other parts from reference TRBV19 and TRBJ1-1): DGGITQSPKYLFRKEGQNVTLSCEQNLNHDAMYWYRQDPGQGLRLIYYSQIVNDFQKGDIAEGYSVSREKKESFPLTVTSAQKNPTAFYLCASRAGTEAFFGQGTRLTVV.

CDR3 coding DNA: TGTGCCAGCAGTTTAAGGCATGGAGTTCAGCCCCAGCATTTT. Translating it yields CASSLRHGVQPQHF. This chain joins TRBV28 and TRBJ1-5; no clear D gene. The CDR3 has 14 amino acids. Trimming took off 2 bases at V and 6 bases at J, with 11 bases between the two ends. Germline loops: CDR1 MDHEN, CDR2 SYDVKM.

This sequence joins TRBV5-6 and TRBJ1-2; D gene ambiguous. This CDR3 is built from 13 residues. Germline loops: CDR1 SGHDT, CDR2 YYEEEE. V was clipped by 0 bases and J by 4 bases, with 7 bases between them. The CDR3 DNA reads TGTGCCAGCAGCTTGGACAGCGGCTATGGCTACACCTTC. Protein sequence: CASSLDSGYGYTF. Combining the CDR3 with reference TRBV5-6 and TRBJ1-2 gives the whole variable domain DAGVTQSPTHLIKTRGQQVTLRCSPKSGHDTVSWYQQALGQGPQFIFQYYEEEERQRGNFPDRFSGHQFPNYSSELNVNALLLGDSALYLCASSLDSGYGYTFGSGTRLTVV.

The V and J genes are TRBV2 and TRBJ2-6; 9 nucleotides agree with TRBD1. V lost 5 bases and J lost 0; bases outside the gene matches: 5. CDR3 length: 17 residues. Germline CDR1 and CDR2: SNHLY and FYNNEI. Here the CDR3 reads CASSHDRGVSGANVLTF. The DNA of the CDR3 is TGTGCCAGCAGTCATGACAGGGGGGTCTCTGGGGCCAACGTCCTGACTTTC.

The chain combines TRBV27 with TRBJ2-7; no clear D. V dropped 2 bases and J dropped 1 base, with 6 bases sitting between them. Per germline, CDR1 MNHEY and CDR2 SMNVEV (reference sequence). The CDR3 is 13 residues long. This chain's CDR3 is CASSLIESYEQYF. CDR3 nucleotides: TGTGCCAGCAGTTTAATAGAATCCTACGAGCAGTACTTC.

This clone has only one observation. The chain joins TRBV6-5 to TRBJ1-1; 9 nucleotides line up with TRBD1. The trim removed 0 bases at V and 6 bases at J, leaving 2 bases unmatched. Germline CDR1 is MNHEY and CDR2 is SVGAGI. This CDR3 spans 14 amino acids. CDR3 residues: CASSYSNRGPEAFF. CDR3 sequence (DNA): TGTGCCAGCAGTTACTCGAACAGGGGGCCTGAAGCTTTCTTT.

This clone was seen a single time. V gene TRBV2 combines with J gene TRBJ1-1; 7 bases agree with TRBD1. Looked up from germline, CDR1 is SNHLY and CDR2 is FYNNEI. CDR3 length equals 15 residues. With 4 bases clipped from V and 1 base from J, the junction kept 6 bases outside the gene matches. The CDR3 sequence: CASSGQGGGNTEAFF. CDR3 nucleotides: TGTGCCAGCAGTGGACAGGGTGGTGGGAACACTGAAGCTTTCTTT.

The chain links TRBV7-3 to TRBJ2-5; the match to TRBD2 covers 8 bases. Germline lookup yields CDR1 SGHTA and CDR2 FQGTGA. This CDR3 has 13 residues. The J segment lost 5 bases and the V segment lost 5 bases, leaving 4 bases of the junction unmatched. The CDR3 reads CASSPTGGETQYF. The CDR3 DNA follows: TGTGCCAGCAGCCCAACGGGGGGGGAGACCCAGTACTTC.

This clone appeared once. The rearrangement links TRBV7-2 to TRBJ2-7; D not certain. There are 12 residues in the CDR3. Germline CDR1 and CDR2: SGHTA and FQGNSA. V was trimmed by 1 base and J by 4 bases, leaving 5 bases between them. The CDR3 DNA is TGTGCCAGCAGCTTAGAGGAGTACGAGCAGTACTTC. Translating gives CASSLEEYEQYF.

The chain is built from TRBV7-9 and TRBJ2-1; D remains unclear. This CDR3 is 15 amino acids long. The V gene's germline CDR1 is SEHNR and CDR2 FQNEAQ (reference sequence). Trimming cost V 3 bases and J 5 bases, with 14 bases left between them. This chain's CDR3 is CASSLIGYAHNEQFF. Written as DNA, the CDR3 is TGTGCCAGCAGCTTGATCGGGTATGCCCACAATGAGCAGTTCTTC.

This clone was observed a handful of times. The chain is built from TRBV6-5 and TRBJ2-1, with TRBD2 matching 12 bases. Unmatched junction bases numbered 7, after V lost 6 bases and J lost 7 bases. This CDR3 region has 15 residues. The V gene's germline CDR1 is MNHEY and CDR2 SVGAGI. The CDR3 region is CASRKTSGRMNEQFF. CDR3 nucleotide sequence: TGTGCCAGCAGGAAAACTAGCGGGAGGATGAATGAGCAGTTCTTC.

The rearrangement joins TRBV7-2 to TRBJ1-5, with 9 bases matching TRBD1. The CDR3 spans 16 residues. Germline CDR1 reads SGHTA; CDR2 reads FQGNSA. V lost 0 bases and J lost 5; bases outside the gene matches: 5. The CDR3 nucleotides are TGTGCCAGCAGCTTAGCTGGACAGGGGTCCCATCAGCCCCAGCATTTT. Translated: CASSLAGQGSHQPQHF.

For the CDR3, the DNA is TGCGCCAGCACCCTGCGCGGGGGGGCACTAGAGACCCAGTACTTC. This translates into CASTLRGGALETQYF. J is TRBJ2-5 and V is TRBV5-1; 9 bases fit TRBD2. Germline V CDR1 and CDR2: SGHRS, YFSETQ. The CDR3 consists of 15 residues. J gave up 4 bases and V 6 bases, and 10 bases lay outside the gene matches.

This clone has only a few counts. CDR3 nucleotides: TGTGCCAGCAGTTGGGCCAGTGAAACTGAAGCTTTCTTT. As protein: CASSWASETEAFF. The chain joins TRBV6-5 to TRBJ1-1; D unresolved. The CDR3 has 13 residues. CDR1 and CDR2 (germline): MNHEY, SVGAGI. V lost 4 bases to trimming and J lost 5 bases, with 11 bases between them.

V usage is TRBV28 and J usage is TRBJ2-5; 9 bases are a match to TRBD1. The CDR3 loop spans 14 amino acids. Germline CDR1 and CDR2: MDHEN and SYDVKM. The V and J ends lost 5 bases and 5 bases, in that order; junction bases with no gene match: 6. This CDR3 is CASSLTGGAETQYF. The DNA for the CDR3 is TGTGCCAGCAGTCTTACAGGGGGCGCGGAGACCCAGTACTTC.